A single sample is the source of the 7 T cell receptor beta chains below, sequenced in a study of blood T cell repertoires in COVID-19. Some clones are missing from TCRdb's copy, which holds only in-frame ones; the method was immunoSEQ multiplex PCR. This table holds approximately 200,000 clones, over 65% found once. What was sequenced was peripheral blood. The receptors originated from a person aged 65 to 85 with COVID-19, enrolled during active disease.

The chain has TRBV25-1 and TRBJ1-2; 7 positions match TRBD1. Trimming at V came to 5 bases and at J to 4 bases, leaving 7 bases not matched to a gene. The germline V gene encodes CDR1 MGHDK and CDR2 SYGVNS. The CDR3 runs to 14 residues. CDR3 DNA: TGTGCCAGCAGTACCGGGACAGAGGTCTATGGCTACACCTTC. Amino acid sequence: CASSTGTEVYGYTF.

The DNA for the CDR3 is TGTGCCAGCAGTTCGACAGGGGTCACCGGGGAGCTGTTTTTT. Protein product: CASSSTGVTGELFF. The chain links TRBV6-2 or TRBV6-3 to TRBJ2-2; 8 nucleotides match TRBD1. The germline gives CDR1 MNHEY, CDR2 SVGEGT. V was pared by 4 bases and J by 4 bases, with 2 bases of the junction left unmatched. The CDR3 has 14 residues.

The chain has TRBV6-2 or TRBV6-3 and TRBJ2-1, with 7 bases identical to TRBD1. This CDR3 is 14 amino acids long. Trimming at V came to 3 bases and at J to 7 bases, leaving 6 bases not matched to a gene. Germline V gene lookup returns CDR1 MNHEY and CDR2 SVGEGT. The CDR3 sequence is CASSYMQGDNEQFF. CDR3 DNA: TGTGCCAGCAGTTATATGCAGGGGGATAATGAGCAGTTCTTC.

The chain joins TRBV28 to TRBJ1-2, with D perhaps TRBD1 (6 bases). The germline gives CDR1 MDHEN, CDR2 SYDVKM. V lost 6 bases, J lost 2 bases, and 10 bases lay in between. The CDR3 length is 13 residues. This CDR3 reads CASRWTENYGYTF. Written as DNA, the CDR3 is TGTGCCAGCAGGTGGACAGAGAACTATGGCTACACCTTC.

V and J are TRBV6-1 and TRBJ2-1, with 11 bases fitting TRBD1. The CDR3 is made up of 15 amino acids. The V gene's germline CDR1 is MNHNS and CDR2 SASEGT. After removal of 3 bases from V and 8 bases from J, the junction contained 6 bases not matched to a gene. The CDR3: CASSDGTGGKDEQFF. In nucleotides, the CDR3 is TGTGCCAGCAGTGACGGGACAGGGGGTAAGGATGAGCAGTTCTTC.

This rearrangement joins TRBV4-3 to TRBJ1-1; TRBD1 aligns across 8 bases. There are 17 residues in the CDR3. With V trimmed by 4 bases and J by 1 base, 11 bases remained unmatched. Germline V gene sequence: CDR1 LGHNA, CDR2 YSLEER. CDR3 sequence (DNA): TGCGCCAGCAGCCCCAGAGGACAGGGCCGATCGAACACTGAAGCTTTCTTT. It translates to CASSPRGQGRSNTEAFF.

The chain employs TRBV5-1 and TRBJ2-5; no clear D. This CDR3 comprises 13 residues. The germline V gene encodes CDR1 SGHRS and CDR2 YFSETQ. V lost 4 bases to trimming and J lost 6 bases, with 13 bases between them. The DNA for the CDR3 is TGCGCCAGCAGCCTGGGTTCTGAGAAGACCCAGTACTTC. It translates to CASSLGSEKTQYF.